The 2 T cell receptor beta chains listed next were all sequenced from one sample in a study of T cell changes during pregnancy in multiple sclerosis. Using immunoSEQ multiplex PCR, the repertoire was profiled, and TCRdb retains in-frame clones only, with some absent. The table shows about 50,000 clones, with around nine tenths occurring only once. The sample consisted of CD4+ T cells from peripheral blood mononuclear cells, taken before pregnancy. These receptors were obtained from a female donor with multiple sclerosis, enrolled in a pregnancy study.

The rearrangement links TRBV2 to TRBJ1-1; weak D call: TRBD1 (6 bases). This CDR3 has 14 amino acids. Germline assignment: CDR1 SNHLY and CDR2 FYNNEI. Trimming left V 6 bases short and J 0 bases short, with 11 bases between. This CDR3 is CASRTGSLNTEAFF. For the CDR3, the DNA is TGTGCCAGCAGAACAGGGTCCCTGAACACTGAAGCTTTCTTT.

The rearrangement joins TRBV9 to TRBJ1-2; 8 nucleotides agree with TRBD1. Per the germline V gene, CDR1 is SGDLS and CDR2 is YYNGEE. After removal of 1 base from V and 2 bases from J, the junction contained 10 bases not matched to a gene. The CDR3 extends over 17 amino acids. CDR3 nucleotide sequence: TGTGCCAGCAGCGTAAACCTAGGACAGGGCACGAACTATGGCTACACCTTC. Translated, it gives CASSVNLGQGTNYGYTF.